Following are 3 T cell receptor beta chains from one sample sequenced in a study of T cell clonotyping in hematopoietic cell transplantation (dated by TCRdb to the early 2020s). The sample's time point label is to be understood as: 180 days after allo-HCT. Library preparation used the immunoSEQ multiplex PCR assay. TCRdb mirrors the immuneACCESS table, restricted to in-frame sequences. Some clones are absent from its copies; in checked studies, under half trace to an unresolved V gene, and the reason for the others is unknown. Within this sample are roughly 3,000 clones, with roughly three quarters of them counted one time only. The ten largest clonotypes hold roughly 32% of the sample. The material was peripheral blood mononuclear cells, obtained 180 days after allogeneic stem cell transplant. All receptors derive from a male patient between 55 and 70 years old who had an allogeneic stem cell transplant, so T cells may come from the graft donor. Some clones in this sample may be carry-over from other donors' samples.

This sequence joins TRBV30 and TRBJ2-1; D ambiguous. The CDR3 totals 11 residues. CDR1 and CDR2 from the germline V gene are GTSNPN and SVGIG (reference sequence). The germline V and J ends were trimmed by 0 bases and 7 bases, with 4 bases remaining between them. The CDR3 reads CAWSVRNEQFF. CDR3 DNA: TGTGCCTGGAGTGTACGTAATGAGCAGTTCTTC.

This chain uses TRBV29-1 with TRBJ1-3; TRBD1 might be the D (6 bases). Germline CDR1 SQVTM, CDR2 ANQGSEA. The CDR3 has 12 residues. The V end was cut by 6 bases, the J end by 4 bases, with 10 bases between. CDR3 amino acids: CSVGQSGNTIYF. DNA of the CDR3: TGCAGCGTCGGACAGTCGGGAAACACCATATATTTT. The whole variable domain, filled in from reference TRBV29-1 and TRBJ1-3, reads SAVISQKPSRDICQRGTSLTIQCQVDSQVTMMFWYRQQPGQSLTLIATANQGSEATYESGFVIDKFPISRPNLTFSTLTVSNMSPEDSSIYLCSVGQSGNTIYFGEGSWLTVV.

The V gene is TRBV30, the J gene TRBJ2-5; 14 positions agree with TRBD2. V lost 0 bases and J lost 4; bases outside the gene matches: 7. Germline CDR1 GTSNPN, CDR2 SVGIG (reference sequence). The CDR3 has 17 residues. The DNA of the CDR3 is TGTGCCTGGAGTGTCGGGACTAGCGGGAGTTCGGGAGAGACCCAGTACTTC. Its protein is CAWSVGTSGSSGETQYF.